Listed here are 20 T cell receptor beta chains from one sample, sequenced in a study of blood T cell repertoires in COVID-19. TCRdb's copy holds only in-frame clones and misses some; the assay was immunoSEQ multiplex PCR. The sample records 200,000 to 250,000 clones, 70% to 85% being singletons. Sequenced input: PBMCs or T cells enriched from blood (not recorded which). These receptors were collected from a woman aged 40 to 50 with acute COVID-19.

The CDR3 here is CAISEGVNYGYTF. Written as DNA, the CDR3 is TGTGCCATCAGTGAAGGGGTTAACTATGGCTACACCTTC. The chain carries TRBV10-3 and TRBJ1-2, with a tentative D call TRBD1 (5 bases). Germline CDR1 and CDR2: ENHRY and SYGVKD. This CDR3 is 13 amino acids long. Trimming stripped 3 bases from V and 1 base from J, with 6 bases between.

This chain connects TRBV27 to TRBJ2-2, with a tentative D call TRBD2 (5 bases). From germline, CDR1 is MNHEY and CDR2 SMNVEV (reference sequence). Trimming took 6 bases from V and 5 from J, leaving 13 bases between them. This CDR3 has 14 residues. CDR3 sequence (DNA): TGTGCCAGCAGCTGGCAAGGGAGAACCGGGGAGCTGTTTTTT. Translating it yields CASSWQGRTGELFF.

The chain employs TRBV7-2 and TRBJ1-1, with D possibly matching TRBD1 (5 bases). V lost 2 bases and J 4 bases, leaving 11 bases between the germline ends. Looked up from germline, CDR1 is SGHTA and CDR2 is FQGNSA. This CDR3 comprises 14 residues. The DNA of the CDR3 is TGTGCCAGCAGCTTACCCAGAAGGGGCACTGAAGCTTTCTTT. This translates into CASSLPRRGTEAFF.

The chain combines TRBV30 with TRBJ1-6; maybe TRBD1 (5 bases). CDR1 and CDR2 from the germline V gene are GTSNPN and SVGIG (reference sequence). This CDR3 has 15 amino acids. The ends were cut back, 0 bases at V and 10 bases at J, with 16 bases in the middle. The CDR3 here is CAWSVARAKGSPLHF. The CDR3 coding sequence is TGTGCCTGGAGTGTGGCCAGGGCCAAGGGCTCACCCCTCCACTTT.

V usage is TRBV3-1 (or the pseudogene TRBV3-2) and J usage is TRBJ2-7; weak D call: TRBD1 (6 bases). The germline V and J ends were trimmed by 4 bases and 3 bases, with 7 bases remaining between them. This CDR3 comprises 12 residues. Germline assignment: CDR1 LGHDT and CDR2 YNNKEL (reference sequence). Written as DNA, the CDR3 is TGTGCCAGCAGCCGGACAGTCTACGAGCAGTACTTC. Its protein product is CASSRTVYEQYF.

This clone showed up just a few times. The gene calls are TRBV21-1 and TRBJ2-3; the table's D call, TRBD2, was not checked against the DNA. TRBV21-1 is designated a pseudogene. The CDR3 has 16 amino acids. The CDR3 nucleotides are TGTGCCAGCAGCAAAGTGGCGCGGGGGGACTTAGATACGCAGTATTTT. This translates into CASSKVARGDLDTQYF.

The rearrangement links TRBV24-1 to TRBJ1-1; D perhaps matches TRBD1 (5 bases). CDR1 and CDR2 (germline): KGHDR, SFDVKD. V dropped 0 bases and J dropped 11 bases, with 15 bases sitting between them. The length of the CDR3 is 14 residues. The CDR3 reads CATSDLQGARKAFF. The CDR3, as DNA: TGTGCCACCAGTGATTTGCAAGGGGCCAGGAAGGCTTTCTTT.

This clone has just one count. This sequence joins TRBV19 and TRBJ2-7; 13 bases map to TRBD2. Per germline, CDR1 LNHDA and CDR2 SQIVND (reference sequence). The trim removed 5 bases at V and 5 bases at J, leaving 15 bases unmatched. The CDR3 length is 18 residues. CDR3 nucleotide sequence: TGTGCCAGTAGTCCTGGGACCCCCGGACTAGCGGGAGCCAACGAGCAGTACTTC. It encodes CASSPGTPGLAGANEQYF.

The V and J genes are TRBV5-1 and TRBJ2-7, with 8 bases aligning to TRBD2. This CDR3 has 16 residues. With 2 bases clipped from V and 2 bases from J, the junction kept 9 bases outside the gene matches. Germline values: CDR1 SGHRS, CDR2 YFSETQ. The DNA of the CDR3 is TGCGCCAGCAGCTTTTTCCTCGGGAGGGCCGCCTACGAGCAGTACTTC. It encodes CASSFFLGRAAYEQYF.

Turning to this clone: This may be a read error, as it is one base from a much larger clone. Other DNA sequences in this specimen translate into the identical CDR3. The genes are TRBV19 and TRBJ1-1, with 7 bases that match TRBD1. The CDR3 spans 13 residues. The germline V gene encodes CDR1 LNHDA and CDR2 SQIVND (reference sequence). Trimming removed 6 bases from V and 0 bases from J; junction bases left unmatched: 1. Here the CDR3 DNA reads TGTGCCAGTAGCGACAGGGTGAACACTGAAGCTTTCTTT. It encodes CASSDRVNTEAFF.

The V gene is TRBV4-2, the J gene TRBJ1-1, with D uncertain. With 0 bases removed from V and 0 bases from J, the gap between germline ends came to 8 bases. CDR3 length: 15 amino acids. The germline CDR1 and CDR2 sequences are LGHNA and YNFKEQ. In DNA, the CDR3 is TGTGCCAGCAGCCAAGAAACGGGAATGAACACTGAAGCTTTCTTT. Protein: CASSQETGMNTEAFF.

The chain recombines TRBV5-1 with TRBJ1-4; D gene ambiguous. The CDR3 consists of 14 residues. Germline lookup yields CDR1 SGHRS and CDR2 YFSETQ. Trimming shortened V by 2 bases and J by 2 bases, and 7 bases separated the two germline ends. CDR3 DNA sequence: TGCGCCAGCAGCTTCGGGTCTACTAATGAAAAACTGTTTTTT. The encoded protein is CASSFGSTNEKLFF. The variable domain in full, with the rest retrieved from reference TRBV5-1 and TRBJ1-4, is KAGVTQTPRYLIKTRGQQVTLSCSPISGHRSVSWYQQTPGQGLQFLFEYFSETQRNKGNFPGRFSGRQFSNSRSEMNVSTLELGDSALYLCASSFGSTNEKLFFGSGTQLSVL.

J is TRBJ1-3 and V is TRBV5-1; a possible D gene is TRBD1 (6 bases). Trimming pared 3 bases from V and 0 bases from J, leaving 13 bases between. Looked up from germline, CDR1 is SGHRS and CDR2 is YFSETQ. The CDR3 covers 16 residues. The CDR3 is CASSSGDGISGNTIYF. In DNA form, the CDR3 reads TGCGCCAGCAGCTCAGGGGACGGCATCTCTGGAAACACCATATATTTT.

This CDR3 reads CASSVAGGSTEAFF. The DNA for the CDR3 is TGTGCCAGCAGCGTAGCAGGGGGCTCCACTGAAGCTTTCTTT. The rearrangement links TRBV9 to TRBJ1-1; 8 nucleotides match TRBD1. Germline loops: CDR1 SGDLS, CDR2 YYNGEE. The V and J ends lost 0 bases and 4 bases, in that order; junction bases with no gene match: 2. There are 14 residues in the CDR3.

The V gene is TRBV25-1, the J gene TRBJ2-3, with 9 bases aligning to TRBD1. CDR3 length: 13 residues. V lost 8 bases and J lost 3; bases outside the gene matches: 3. Germline values: CDR1 MGHDK, CDR2 SYGVNS. CDR3 bases: TGTGCCAGCGGGGACAGGGCAACAGATACGCAGTATTTT. Translating it yields CASGDRATDTQYF.

The chain has TRBV28 and TRBJ2-1, with TRBD2 identical over 16 bases. Germline lookup yields CDR1 MDHEN and CDR2 SYDVKM. The V and J ends lost 8 bases and 10 bases, in that order; junction bases with no gene match: 5. This CDR3 has 14 amino acids. The CDR3 protein is CASEPGLAGGEQFF. In DNA form, the CDR3 reads TGTGCCAGCGAACCGGGACTAGCGGGAGGGGAGCAGTTCTTC.

Here the CDR3 DNA reads TGTGCCAGCAGCAACAGGGGGGTACAGGGATCGGGTGAAAAACTGTTTTTT. This sequence encodes CASSNRGVQGSGEKLFF. The rearrangement links TRBV7-6 to TRBJ1-4; 8 positions match TRBD1. This CDR3 has 17 amino acids. Germline V lookup: CDR1 SGHVS, CDR2 FNYEAQ. V was pared by 5 bases and J by 7 bases, with 15 bases of the junction left unmatched.

The chain carries TRBV6-5 and TRBJ2-1, with unresolved D. The V gene lost 7 bases and the J gene lost 12 bases, with 16 bases spanning the gap. Germline CDR1 reads MNHEY; CDR2 reads SVGAGI. This CDR3 has 12 amino acids. The CDR3 loop reads CASKSPLVGQFF. In DNA, the CDR3 is TGTGCCAGCAAGTCGCCCCTAGTGGGGCAGTTCTTC.

A few counts support this clone. The CDR3 loop reads CSASRDRANSPLHF. The CDR3 DNA is TGCAGTGCTAGTAGGGACAGGGCTAATTCACCCCTCCACTTT. The chain uses TRBV20-1 and TRBJ1-6; 9 positions agree with TRBD1. The CDR3 is 14 amino acids. Germline V gene sequence: CDR1 DFQATT, CDR2 SNEGSKA (reference sequence). The V segment lost 3 bases and the J segment 6 bases; nucleotides outside the gene matches: 3.

This chain uses TRBV9 with TRBJ2-3; TRBD2 agrees at 10 bases. Germline V gene data show CDR1 as SGDLS and CDR2 as YYNGEE. V lost 3 bases to trimming and J lost 2 bases; unmatched junction nucleotides: 6. The CDR3 contains 16 residues. Written as DNA, the CDR3 is TGTGCCAGCAGCGCAAATAGCGGGGGGTTCACAGATACGCAGTATTTT. Protein sequence: CASSANSGGFTDTQYF.